These 14 T cell receptor beta chains were all obtained from the same sample, sequenced in a study of human T cells and chemical hapten exposure. TCRdb fed the RACE reads into MiXCR, producing one record per CDR3 protein. The data hold about 120,000 distinct CDR3 sequences, with 11% observed a single time. Sample time point: patch test 3, about 24 weeks after DPC sensitization. This sample's treatment: therapeutic diphenylcyclopropenone sensitization with weekly scalp DPC. The specimen comprised whole blood, sampled in connection with sensitization to the hapten diphenylcyclopropenone (DPC). Receptor source: a woman aged 50 to 60 with alopecia areata. Some clones in this sample may be carry-over from other donors' samples.

This clonotype was observed a few times. The chain carries TRBV25-1 and TRBJ2-3, with D perhaps assigned TRBD1 or TRBD2 (5 bases each). The germline gives CDR1 MGHDK, CDR2 SYGVNS. V was cut by 0 bases and J by 3 bases, with 10 bases left in between. This CDR3 is 15 amino acids long. CDR3 loop: CASSEYVEGTDTQYF. CDR3 bases: TGTGCCAGCAGTGAATATGTCGAGGGGACAGATACGCAGTATTTT.

This clonotype has a count of ten or more. The chain is built from TRBV20-1 and TRBJ1-1, with D possibly TRBD1 on 5 matching bases. Germline-derived CDR1 and CDR2 are DFQATT and SNEGSKA (reference sequence). The CDR3 runs 14 residues. V dropped 6 bases and J dropped 1 base, with 15 bases sitting between them. CDR3 sequence reads: CSARRGAKNTEAFF. The CDR3 DNA follows: TGCAGTGCCCGGAGAGGGGCTAAGAACACTGAAGCTTTCTTT.

This chain joins TRBV10-3 and TRBJ2-3; 7 bases fit TRBD2. The CDR3 totals 19 residues. J gave up 1 base and V 2 bases, and 15 bases lay outside the gene matches. Germline values: CDR1 ENHRY, CDR2 SYGVKD. CDR3 protein: CAISEAGLAEAACTDTQYF. The DNA for the CDR3 is TGTGCCATCAGTGAGGCAGGTCTAGCGGAAGCCGCTTGCACAGATACGCAGTATTTT.

This clonotype has at least ten counts. This rearrangement joins TRBV6-2 or TRBV6-3 to TRBJ2-3; no firm D call. The germline V gene encodes CDR1 MNHEY and CDR2 SVGEGT. V lost 2 bases and J 4 bases, leaving 1 base between the germline ends. This CDR3 region has 11 residues. The chain's CDR3 is CASSYPDTQYF. Written as DNA, the CDR3 is TGTGCCAGCAGTTACCCAGATACGCAGTATTTT.

This clonotype was recorded many times. The rearrangement links TRBV6-5 to TRBJ2-3; 11 nucleotides align to TRBD2. The germline CDR1 and CDR2 sequences are MNHEY and SVGAGI. The CDR3 contains 15 residues. V was clipped by 6 bases and J by 3 bases; unmatched bases: 5. The CDR3 nucleotides read TGTGCCAGCAGGAGACTAGCGGGAATGACAGATACGCAGTATTTT. Its protein is CASRRLAGMTDTQYF.

With regard to this clonotype: The junction departs from germline at one end; a sequencing error may be responsible. This chain joins TRBV12-5 and TRBJ1-5; 10 nucleotides match TRBD1. The germline gives CDR1 LGHNT, CDR2 FRNRAP. The CDR3 contains 15 residues. CDR3 nucleotides: TGTGCTAGTGGTCCCCCGACAGGGGGCATTCAGCCCCAGAATTTT. It is translated as CASGPPTGGIQPQNF.

The CDR3 spells CASRSPGLAGPVPDEQYF. Here the CDR3 DNA reads TGTGCCAGCAGATCACCGGGACTAGCGGGCCCGGTACCCGACGAGCAGTACTTC. V and J are TRBV6-2 or TRBV6-3 and TRBJ2-7; 12 positions match TRBD2. This CDR3 spans 18 amino acids. The germline V gene has CDR1 MNHEY and CDR2 SVGEGT. V shed 6 bases and J 5 bases; nucleotides not matched to a gene: 17.

This clonotype was observed a few times. The chain has TRBV27 and TRBJ1-2; D not resolved. Germline loops: CDR1 MNHEY, CDR2 SMNVEV (reference sequence). This CDR3 is built from 14 residues. Trimming took 2 bases from V and 6 from J, leaving 13 bases between them. The CDR3 sequence: CASSLSYQADGYTF. The CDR3 nucleotides are TGTGCCAGCAGTTTAAGTTATCAGGCCGATGGCTACACCTTC.

The genes are TRBV13 and TRBJ2-5, with 8 bases aligning to TRBD2. The CDR3 has 16 amino acids. The V and J ends lost 1 base and 7 bases, in that order; junction bases with no gene match: 11. Per germline, CDR1 PRHDT and CDR2 FYEKMQ (reference sequence). CDR3 protein: CASSLEASGRTGTQYF. CDR3 bases: TGTGCCAGCAGCTTAGAGGCTAGCGGGCGCACCGGGACCCAGTACTTC.

The chain recombines TRBV7-9 with TRBJ2-7; D is possibly TRBD1 (5 bases). Deletions cut 8 bases from V and 6 bases from J, with 14 bases between. Germline V gene sequence: CDR1 SEHNR, CDR2 FQNEAQ (reference sequence). This CDR3 region has 12 residues. The CDR3 loop reads CASGDGRVEQYF. CDR3 nucleotide sequence: TGTGCCAGCGGAGACGGCAGGGTCGAGCAGTACTTC.

The chain links TRBV29-1 to TRBJ2-1; TRBD1 matches 8 bases. Germline lookup yields CDR1 SQVTM and CDR2 ANQGSEA. This CDR3 spans 14 amino acids. V gave up 7 bases and J gave up 0 bases; unmatched junction bases: 5. The CDR3 DNA reads as TGCAGCGCCACAGGGGGGAGCTCCTACAATGAGCAGTTCTTC. This encodes CSATGGSSYNEQFF.

The V call is TRBV5-5, the J call TRBJ1-1; D not resolved. The V gene lost 0 bases and the J gene lost 7 bases, with 13 bases spanning the gap. CDR1 and CDR2 from the germline V gene are SGHKS and YYEKEE (reference sequence). CDR3 length: 14 amino acids. CDR3 in DNA: TGTGCCAGCAGCTTGGCTACGGGTGTGATTGAAGCTTTCTTT. Translation gives CASSLATGVIEAFF.

This clonotype was recorded at least ten times. The CDR3 loop reads CASSQEGWTGEYNEQFF. As DNA, the CDR3 is TGTGCCAGCAGCCAAGAAGGGTGGACAGGAGAGTACAATGAGCAGTTCTTC. V and J are TRBV3-1 and TRBJ2-1, with 7 bases matching TRBD1. The V gene end was trimmed by 0 bases and the J gene end by 4 bases; junction bases not matched to a gene: 9. The CDR3 has 17 residues. The V gene's germline CDR1 is LGHDT and CDR2 YNNKEL (reference sequence).

J is TRBJ1-1 and V is TRBV28; TRBD1 matches 8 bases. J gave up 1 base and V 4 bases, and 8 bases lay outside the gene matches. CDR3 size: 16 residues. Germline V gene sequence: CDR1 MDHEN, CDR2 SYDVKM. CDR3 amino acids: CASSSRTGWGNTEAFF. The CDR3 coding sequence is TGTGCCAGCAGTTCCCGGACAGGGTGGGGGAACACTGAAGCTTTCTTT. Supplemented by reference TRBV28 and TRBJ1-1, the full variable domain reads DVKVTQSSRYLVKRTGEKVFLECVQDMDHENMFWYRQDPGLGLRLIYFSYDVKMKEKGDIPEGYSVSREKKERFSLILESASTNQTSMYLCASSSRTGWGNTEAFFGQGTRLTVV.